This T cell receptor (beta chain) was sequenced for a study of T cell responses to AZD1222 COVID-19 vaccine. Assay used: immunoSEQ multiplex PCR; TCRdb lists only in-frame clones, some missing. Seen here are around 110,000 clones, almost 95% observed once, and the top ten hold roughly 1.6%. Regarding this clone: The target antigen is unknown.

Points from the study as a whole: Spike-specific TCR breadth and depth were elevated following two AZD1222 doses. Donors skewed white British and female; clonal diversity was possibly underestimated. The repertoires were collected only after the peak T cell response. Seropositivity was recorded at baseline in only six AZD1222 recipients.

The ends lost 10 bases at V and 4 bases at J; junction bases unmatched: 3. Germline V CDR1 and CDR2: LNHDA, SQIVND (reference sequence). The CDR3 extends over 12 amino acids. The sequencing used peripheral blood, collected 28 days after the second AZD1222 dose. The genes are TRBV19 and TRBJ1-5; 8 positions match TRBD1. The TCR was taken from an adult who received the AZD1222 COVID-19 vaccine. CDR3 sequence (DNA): TGTGCCACCTGGACAGGGAATCAGCCCCAGCATTTT. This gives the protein CATWTGNQPQHF.